A single sample gave rise to the 23 T cell receptor beta chains below, sequenced in a study of shared clonotypes between healthy human individuals. Libraries were prepared by immunoSEQ multiplex PCR; TCRdb keeps only in-frame clonotypes and omits some of them. The sample lists 2 million to 3 million clones, around 94% occurring once. Sequences were obtained from naive CD4+ T cells sorted from blood. Sample subset: CD45RA+ positively selected. These receptors all come from a man younger than 35 in good health.

The rearrangement links TRBV5-1 to TRBJ2-3; 8 nucleotides line up with TRBD1. Germline V lookup: CDR1 SGHRS, CDR2 YFSETQ. The CDR3 loop spans 15 amino acids. The V gene end was trimmed by 4 bases and the J gene end by 1 base; junction bases not matched to a gene: 5. The CDR3 here is CASSPDRAGTDTQYF. CDR3 nucleotides: TGCGCCAGCAGCCCGGACAGGGCTGGCACAGATACGCAGTATTTT.

Remarks on this clone: The same CDR3 also results from other DNA sequences found in this sample. The V gene is TRBV30, the J gene TRBJ2-1, with TRBD2 matching over 7 bases. J lost 7 bases, V lost 0 bases, and 9 bases had no gene match. Germline V gives CDR1 GTSNPN, CDR2 SVGIG (reference sequence). There are 15 residues in the CDR3. CDR3 region: CAWSVRAGVGNEQFF. The CDR3 nucleotides read TGTGCCTGGAGTGTGAGGGCGGGAGTCGGGAATGAGCAGTTCTTC.

The chain combines TRBV10-3 with TRBJ2-3, with unresolved D. CDR1 and CDR2 from the germline V gene are ENHRY and SYGVKD. The CDR3 spans 13 residues. Trimming left V 3 bases short and J 2 bases short, with 6 bases between. CDR3 in amino acids: CAISERVTDTQYF. CDR3 sequence (DNA): TGTGCCATCAGTGAACGCGTCACAGATACGCAGTATTTT.

On this clone itself: This specimen includes other DNA sequences encoding the same CDR3. The rearrangement links TRBV7-2 to TRBJ2-7; 7 positions match TRBD2. CDR1 SGHTA and CDR2 FQGNSA come from the germline V gene. The CDR3 is 14 amino acids. Unmatched junction bases numbered 3, after V lost 4 bases and J lost 0 bases. This CDR3 is CASSSGGGSYEQYF. The CDR3, as DNA: TGTGCCAGCAGCTCGGGAGGCGGCTCCTACGAGCAGTACTTC.

This clone was observed a single time. This chain links TRBV7-2 with TRBJ1-1, with D hard to call. CDR3 size: 14 residues. Per germline, CDR1 SGHTA and CDR2 FQGNSA. With 3 bases removed from V and 0 bases from J, the gap between germline ends came to 8 bases. The CDR3 reads CASSFGTMNTEAFF. The CDR3 region has the DNA TGTGCCAGCAGCTTCGGAACAATGAACACTGAAGCTTTCTTT. Together with reference TRBV7-2 and TRBJ1-1, the CDR3 gives the full variable domain: GAGVSQSPSNKVTEKGKDVELRCDPISGHTALYWYRQSLGQGLEFLIYFQGNSAPDKSGLPSDRFSAERTGGSVSTLTIQRTQQEDSAVYLCASSFGTMNTEAFFGQGTRLTVV.

As to this clone: In the same sample, other DNA sequences code for this CDR3. The CDR3 bases are TGTGCCAGCTCCAACACCGGGGAGCTGTTTTTT. Encoded protein: CASSNTGELFF. The chain links TRBV18 to TRBJ2-2; D remains unclear. The CDR3 has 11 residues. The germline CDR1 and CDR2 sequences are KGHSH and LQKENI. Deletions cut 6 bases from V and 2 bases from J, with 1 base between.

The chain employs TRBV6-5 and TRBJ2-6; D is unresolved. Trimming stripped 6 bases from V and 8 bases from J, with 14 bases between. The CDR3 covers 14 residues. Germline V lookup: CDR1 MNHEY, CDR2 SVGAGI. The CDR3 sequence: CASSSQQASNVLTF. The CDR3 coding sequence is TGTGCCAGCAGCTCTCAGCAGGCTTCCAACGTCCTGACTTTC.

The V call is TRBV6-6, the J call TRBJ1-6; 7 bases are a match to TRBD1. Trimming removed 6 bases from V and 7 bases from J; junction bases left unmatched: 6. The CDR3 is 14 residues long. Germline V gives CDR1 MNHNY, CDR2 SVGAGI (reference sequence). DNA for the CDR3: TGTGCCAGCAGCACCGGGACAGAAAATTCACCCCTCCACTTT. Translation gives CASSTGTENSPLHF.

Comment on this clone: Other nucleotide sequences in the sample specify the same CDR3. The chain joins TRBV30 to TRBJ2-1, with unresolved D. V was clipped by 0 bases and J by 8 bases, with 8 bases between them. The CDR3 consists of 12 residues. Looked up from germline, CDR1 is GTSNPN and CDR2 is SVGIG (reference sequence). The CDR3 is CAWSVQVHEQFF. CDR3 nucleotide sequence: TGTGCCTGGAGTGTCCAGGTTCATGAGCAGTTCTTC.

The rearrangement links TRBV6-6 to TRBJ2-7; 13 positions agree with TRBD2. The CDR3 runs 15 residues. V was clipped by 2 bases and J by 9 bases; unmatched bases: 7. CDR1 and CDR2 (germline): MNHNY, SVGAGI (reference sequence). CDR3 loop: CASSYVTSGGPTQYF. The DNA for the CDR3 is TGTGCCAGCAGTTACGTGACTAGCGGGGGGCCAACGCAGTACTTC.

The gene calls are TRBV2 and TRBJ2-3, with a possible D match to TRBD1 (8 bases). The germline V gene has CDR1 SNHLY and CDR2 FYNNEI. With 3 bases removed from V and 2 bases from J, the gap between germline ends came to 15 bases. The CDR3 consists of 16 residues. CDR3 protein: CASSDPGGQVTDTQYF. The CDR3 DNA reads TGTGCCAGCAGTGACCCGGGGGGACAGGTCACAGATACGCAGTATTTT. Full variable domain (rest looked up from reference TRBV2 and TRBJ2-3): EPEVTQTPSHQVTQMGQEVILRCVPISNHLYFYWYRQILGQKVEFLVSFYNNEISEKSEIFDDQFSVERPDGSNFTLKIRSTKLEDSAMYFCASSDPGGQVTDTQYFGPGTRLTVL.

This chain's CDR3 is CAWGEGTAGYTF. For the CDR3, the DNA is TGTGCCTGGGGGGAGGGAACGGCTGGCTACACCTTC. The chain links TRBV30 to TRBJ1-2; D gene unclear. This CDR3 contains 12 residues. With 5 bases removed from V and 7 bases from J, the gap between germline ends came to 14 bases. CDR1 and CDR2 (germline): GTSNPN, SVGIG (reference sequence). Full variable domain (rest looked up from reference TRBV30 and TRBJ1-2): SQTIHQWPATLVQPVGSPLSLECTVEGTSNPNLYWYRQAAGRGLQLLFYSVGIGQISSEVPQNLSASRPQDRQFILSSKKLLLSDSGFYLCAWGEGTAGYTFGSGTRLTVV.

The chain carries TRBV5-1 and TRBJ1-3, with unresolved D. Germline CDR1 SGHRS, CDR2 YFSETQ. CDR3 length: 12 residues. The germline V and J ends were trimmed by 3 bases and 6 bases, with 7 bases remaining between them. The DNA of the CDR3 is TGCGCCAGCAGCTCCCCTCCAAACACCATATATTTT. Its protein is CASSSPPNTIYF.

V usage is TRBV5-5 and J usage is TRBJ1-4; D is undetermined. Germline lookup yields CDR1 SGHKS and CDR2 YYEKEE (reference sequence). Between the trimmed V and J ends, which lost 1 base and 4 bases, there was a span of 8 bases. The CDR3 runs to 14 residues. Here the CDR3 DNA reads TGTGCCAGCAGCTTGACGGTCTATAATGAAAAACTGTTTTTT. It yields the protein CASSLTVYNEKLFF.

This clone was seen only once. The chain recombines TRBV5-1 with TRBJ1-1, with D tentatively TRBD1 (5 bases). The germline V and J ends were trimmed by 1 base and 4 bases, with 14 bases remaining between them. Germline CDR1 SGHRS, CDR2 YFSETQ. The CDR3 runs 15 residues. Written as DNA, the CDR3 is TGCGCCAGCAGCTTGAGCGGGGTTAGGGGCACTGAAGCTTTCTTT. This codes for CASSLSGVRGTEAFF.

The J gene is TRBJ1-2, the V gene TRBV18; a possible D gene is TRBD1 (6 bases). Germline CDR1 is KGHSH and CDR2 is LQKENI. Trimming took off 0 bases at V and 7 bases at J, with 15 bases between the two ends. This CDR3 contains 15 residues. The CDR3 nucleotides read TGTGCCAGCTCACCACCTATCGGGGGCTCGTCTGGCTACACCTTC. Its translation is CASSPPIGGSSGYTF.

The chain recombines TRBV7-2 with TRBJ2-7; TRBD1 matches at 8 bases. Germline trimming cut 5 bases from V and 5 bases from J; bases unmatched to any gene: 5. CDR3 length equals 13 residues. The germline V gene encodes CDR1 SGHTA and CDR2 FQGNSA. CDR3 sequence reads: CASSRDRSNEQYF. The CDR3 coding sequence is TGTGCCAGCAGCCGGGACAGGTCCAACGAGCAGTACTTC.

The rearrangement uses TRBV7-6 and TRBJ2-1; 8 bases map to TRBD2. J lost 4 bases, V lost 1 base, and 6 bases had no gene match. CDR3 length equals 16 residues. The germline V gene has CDR1 SGHVS and CDR2 FNYEAQ. CDR3 DNA: TGTGCCAGCAGCTTAGGCCCAGCGGGAGTATACAATGAGCAGTTCTTC. It codes for CASSLGPAGVYNEQFF.

To note about this clone: Other DNA variants within this sample encode the same CDR3. The rearrangement uses TRBV7-9 and TRBJ2-7; no definite D call. The CDR3 spans 13 residues. Germline CDR1 SEHNR, CDR2 FQNEAQ (reference sequence). V shed 4 bases and J shed 2 bases, with 9 bases lying between them. The CDR3 sequence: CASSSTGPYEQYF. In nucleotides, the CDR3 is TGTGCCAGCAGCTCGACCGGGCCCTACGAGCAGTACTTC.

V and J are TRBV6-5 and TRBJ1-4; a possible D gene is TRBD1 (5 bases). In germline, CDR1 is MNHEY, CDR2 SVGAGI. V lost 5 bases to trimming and J lost 2 bases, with 12 bases between them. CDR3 length equals 15 residues. In DNA form, the CDR3 reads TGTGCCAGCAGTCTAATGGGGGATACTAATGAAAAACTGTTTTTT. It is translated as CASSLMGDTNEKLFF.

As regards this clone: The sample carries other DNA sequences with the same CDR3. The rearrangement links TRBV10-1 to TRBJ2-5; D may be TRBD1 or TRBD2 (6 bases each). The V end was cut by 4 bases, the J end by 5 bases, with 11 bases between. From germline, CDR1 is WNHNN and CDR2 SYGVQD (reference sequence). There are 13 residues in the CDR3. CDR3 sequence reads: CASSVGGGETQYF. The CDR3 DNA follows: TGCGCCAGCAGTGTTGGAGGGGGGGAGACCCAGTACTTC.

The genes are TRBV6-6 and TRBJ1-1; D is uncertain. The V end was cut by 5 bases, the J end by 3 bases, with 19 bases between. The germline V gene has CDR1 MNHNY and CDR2 SVGAGI (reference sequence). This CDR3 is built from 16 residues. The CDR3 spells CASSPTRLPGDTEAFF. The CDR3 region has the DNA TGTGCCAGCAGTCCGACCCGACTCCCCGGGGACACTGAAGCTTTCTTT.

This chain links TRBV19 with TRBJ2-5, with D tentatively TRBD1 (6 bases). This CDR3 region has 16 residues. Trimming took off 4 bases at V and 2 bases at J, with 17 bases between the two ends. Germline lookup yields CDR1 LNHDA and CDR2 SQIVND (reference sequence). The CDR3 reads CASSTTGRRGQETQYF. CDR3 DNA: TGTGCCAGTAGTACCACAGGGAGACGGGGTCAAGAGACCCAGTACTTC.